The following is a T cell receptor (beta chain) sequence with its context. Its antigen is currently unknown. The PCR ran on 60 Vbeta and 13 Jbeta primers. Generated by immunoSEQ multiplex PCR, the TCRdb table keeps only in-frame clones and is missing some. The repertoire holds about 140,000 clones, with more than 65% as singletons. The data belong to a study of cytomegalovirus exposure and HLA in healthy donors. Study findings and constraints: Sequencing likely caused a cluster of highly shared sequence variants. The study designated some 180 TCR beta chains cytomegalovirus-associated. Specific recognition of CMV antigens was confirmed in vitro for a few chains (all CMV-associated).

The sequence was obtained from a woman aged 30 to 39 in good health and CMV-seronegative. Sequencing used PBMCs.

CDR3 residues: CASSLNTGTYNEQFF. CDR3 sequence (DNA): TGTGCCAGCAGCTTAAACACGGGAACCTACAATGAGCAGTTCTTC. The gene calls are TRBV7-3 and TRBJ2-1, with D possibly TRBD2 on 5 matching bases. The CDR3 is 15 amino acids. V lost 1 base to trimming and J lost 2 bases, with 9 bases between them. The V gene's germline CDR1 is SGHTA and CDR2 FQGTGA.